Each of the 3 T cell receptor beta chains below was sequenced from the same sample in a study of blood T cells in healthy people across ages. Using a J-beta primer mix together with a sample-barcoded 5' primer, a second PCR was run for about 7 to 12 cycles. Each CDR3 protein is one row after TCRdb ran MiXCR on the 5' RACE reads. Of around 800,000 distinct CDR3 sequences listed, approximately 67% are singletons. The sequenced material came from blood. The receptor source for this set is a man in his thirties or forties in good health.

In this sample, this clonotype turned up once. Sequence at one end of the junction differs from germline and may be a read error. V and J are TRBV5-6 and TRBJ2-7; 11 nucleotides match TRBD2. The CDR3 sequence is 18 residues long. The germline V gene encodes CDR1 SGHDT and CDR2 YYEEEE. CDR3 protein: CVSSLLTSGGLRGYEQYF. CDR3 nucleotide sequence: TGTGTCAGCAGCTTACTCACTAGCGGGGGTCTACGGGGTTACGAGCAGTACTTC.

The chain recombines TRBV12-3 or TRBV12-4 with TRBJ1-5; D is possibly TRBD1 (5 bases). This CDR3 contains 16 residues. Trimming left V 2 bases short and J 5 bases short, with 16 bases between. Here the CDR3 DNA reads TGTGCCAGCAGTTTACGAGGAGGGGACCGAGATCAGCCCCAGCATTTT. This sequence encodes CASSLRGGDRDQPQHF.

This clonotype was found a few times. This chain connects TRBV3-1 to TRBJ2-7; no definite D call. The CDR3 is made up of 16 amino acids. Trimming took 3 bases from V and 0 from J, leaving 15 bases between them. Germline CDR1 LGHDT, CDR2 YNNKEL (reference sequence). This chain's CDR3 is CASSQGIQRPSYEQYF. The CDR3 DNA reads TGTGCCAGCAGCCAGGGGATACAGCGACCCTCCTACGAGCAGTACTTC.